Only one count was recorded for the clone carrying this T cell receptor (beta chain). This sample was included in a study of blood T cell repertoires in COVID-19. Study details: Both acute and convalescent COVID-19 samples were obtained from the United States, Italy and Spain. Nucleic acid was either cDNA or gDNA, and it came from T cells, B-cell-depleted T cells, or PBMCs.

There are 12 residues in the CDR3. V was clipped by 5 bases and J by 2 bases, with 7 bases between them. The V gene's germline CDR1 is MGHDK and CDR2 SYGVNS. In the authors' methods: Nucleated cell number was recorded as an estimate derived from reference gene primer amplification. The protocol was immunoSEQ multiplex PCR, while the TCRdb copy is restricted to in-frame clones and leaves out a portion. V and J calls and clone size are those listed in that table; D and trimming were worked out from the DNA. Among a few hundred thousand clones listed, roughly nine tenths were seen once. Sequences were obtained from peripheral blood. This clonotype was sampled from a man aged 60 to 69 who had recovered from COVID-19. The chain combines TRBV25-1 with TRBJ2-7; D is possibly TRBD1 (5 bases). DNA for the CDR3: TGTGCCAGCAGTAAGACAGCCTACGAGCAGTACTTC. Residues: CASSKTAYEQYF.